This T cell receptor (beta chain) comes out of a study of OX40 agonist ivuxolimab in advanced cancers. TCRdb's table, derived via immunoSEQ multiplex PCR, lists solely in-frame clones and lacks some. The sample comprises 55,000 to 70,000 clones, roughly 85% of which are singletons, and 4% to 6% rests with the top ten. This sequence was found in an adult with an advanced solid tumor such as melanoma, head and neck, liver or kidney cancer. This specimen was CD4+ or CD8+ T cells sorted from blood, taken in a trial of the OX40 agonist ivuxolimab.

CDR3 residues: CASSGTSGAQYF. The DNA of the CDR3 is TGCGCCAGCTCCGGGACTAGCGGAGCGCAGTATTTT. The chain joins TRBV10-1 to TRBJ2-3; 11 nucleotides align to TRBD2. The CDR3 length is 12 residues. Germline CDR1 WNHNN, CDR2 SYGVQD (reference sequence). J gave up 10 bases and V 8 bases, and 5 bases lay outside the gene matches.